This TCR beta chain derives from a study of blood T cell repertoires in COVID-19. Study at large: Sites across the United States, Italy and Spain contributed samples from acute and convalescent COVID-19. In each case, the material was cDNA or gDNA derived from T cells, B-cell-depleted T cells, or PBMCs.

In the original processing: Reference gene primer amplification gave nucleated cell count estimates. Assay: immunoSEQ multiplex PCR; the TCRdb copy retains only in-frame clones and omits some. That table gives V, J and clone size, and the DNA gave D and trimming. The sample has about 49,000 clones, approximately 80% seen once; the top ten hold roughly 3%. This CDR3 is 13 amino acids long. V was clipped by 5 bases and J by 7 bases; unmatched bases: 5. Germline V CDR1 and CDR2: GTSNPN, SVGIG (reference sequence). The V and J genes are TRBV30 and TRBJ1-6, with 7 bases fitting TRBD1. The source is a woman in her fifties or sixties with acute or convalescent COVID-19. The sequenced material came from peripheral blood. The chain's CDR3 is CAWGGQTNSPLHF. Written as DNA, the CDR3 is TGTGCCTGGGGGGGACAGACGAATTCACCCCTCCACTTT.